This entry concerns a single TCR beta chain. The source of the sample is a study of blood T cell repertoires in COVID-19. Whole-study context: PBMCs, B-cell-depleted T cells, or T cells were the source of the cDNA or gDNA that made up the material.

In the authors' methods: Using reference gene primer amplification, nucleated cell counts were estimated. Using immunoSEQ multiplex PCR, the repertoire was profiled, and TCRdb retains in-frame clones only, with some absent. V and J calls plus clone size are reproduced from that table; the DNA served to infer D and trimming. The top ten clones hold about 5.6% of a sample with under 200,000 clones, about 83% of them seen once. CDR3 size: 15 residues. Germline V CDR1 and CDR2: MNHEY, SMNVEV (reference sequence). V lost 5 bases and J lost 2; bases outside the gene matches: 7. This TCR was recovered from a man between 35 and 55 years old with acute COVID-19. V gene TRBV27 combines with J gene TRBJ2-7; 9 nucleotides agree with TRBD1. The sequencing input was PBMCs or T cells enriched from blood (not recorded which). Here the CDR3 DNA reads TGTGCCAGCAGTCCCCTGGGACAGGGAGCCTACGAGCAGTACTTC. Its translation: CASSPLGQGAYEQYF.